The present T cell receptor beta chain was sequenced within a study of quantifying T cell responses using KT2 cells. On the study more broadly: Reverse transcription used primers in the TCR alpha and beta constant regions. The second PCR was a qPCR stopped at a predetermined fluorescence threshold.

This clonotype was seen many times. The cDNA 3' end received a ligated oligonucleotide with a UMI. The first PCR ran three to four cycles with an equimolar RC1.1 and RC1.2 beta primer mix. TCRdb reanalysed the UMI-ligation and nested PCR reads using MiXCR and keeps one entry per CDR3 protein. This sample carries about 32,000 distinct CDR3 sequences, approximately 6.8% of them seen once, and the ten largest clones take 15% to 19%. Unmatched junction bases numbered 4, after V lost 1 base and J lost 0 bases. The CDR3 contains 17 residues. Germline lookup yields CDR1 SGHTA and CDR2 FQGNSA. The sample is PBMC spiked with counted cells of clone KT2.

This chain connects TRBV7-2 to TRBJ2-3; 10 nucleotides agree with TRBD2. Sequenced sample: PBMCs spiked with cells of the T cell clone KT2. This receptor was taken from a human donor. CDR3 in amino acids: CASSLVASGSSTDTQYF. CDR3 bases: TGTGCCAGCAGCTTAGTGGCTAGCGGGAGTAGCACAGATACGCAGTATTTT.